One sample yielded the 9 T cell receptor beta chains listed below, sequenced in a study of breast tumors, draining lymph nodes, adjacent tissues. Via MiXCR, TCRdb re-called the multiplex PCR reads, giving one row per CDR3 protein. The profile shows approximately 170,000 distinct CDR3 sequences, 30% to 35% of them singletons. Breast cancer patients provided tissue from their axillary draining lymph nodes. Sequenced material: axillary lymph node tissue. These receptors were collected from a female donor with breast cancer. Some clones in this sample may be carry-over from other donors' samples.

This clonotype has at least ten counts. V gene TRBV4-1 combines with J gene TRBJ2-7, with TRBD1 matching over 8 bases. The junction had 6 bases not matched to a gene; V was cut back by 4 bases and J by 4 bases. Germline CDR1 and CDR2: MGHRA and YSYEKL. The CDR3 covers 14 residues. The DNA for the CDR3 is TGCGCCAGCAGCCTGTCCGGACAGGGTTACGAGCAGTACTTC. It is translated as CASSLSGQGYEQYF.

The sample holds a few counts of this clonotype. The CDR3 nucleotides read TGTGCCAGCAGCCCTAAGCGGGCGGGCCGGGAGACCCAGTACTTC. It specifies CASSPKRAGRETQYF. The V call is TRBV5-4, the J call TRBJ2-5; D perhaps matches TRBD2 (6 bases). Germline V gives CDR1 SGHNT, CDR2 YYREEE (reference sequence). CDR3 length: 15 residues. V was clipped by 4 bases and J by 5 bases, with 18 bases between them. Full variable domain (outside the CDR3, taken from reference TRBV5-4 and TRBJ2-5): ETGVTQSPTHLIKTRGQQVTLRCSSQSGHNTVSWYQQALGQGPQFIFQYYREEENGRGNFPPRFSGLQFPNYSSELNVNALELDDSALYLCASSPKRAGRETQYFGPGTRLLVL.

As concerns this clonotype: Since a much larger clone is just one base distant, this may be a read error. The rearrangement links TRBV6-1 to TRBJ2-7, with 9 bases matching TRBD2. V lost 7 bases to trimming and J lost 2 bases; unmatched junction nucleotides: 3. Per germline, CDR1 MNHNS and CDR2 SASEGT. This CDR3 spans 13 amino acids. The CDR3 here is CASTWTSAYEQYF. CDR3 sequence (DNA): TGTGCCAGCACCTGGACTAGCGCCTACGAGCAGTACTTC.

In its sample, this clonotype was seen a few times. This may arise from a read error, as a much more abundant clone is one base away. The chain couples TRBV20-1 to TRBJ1-2; D possibly corresponds to TRBD1 (5 bases). The V end lost 1 base, the J end lost 5 bases, and 11 bases lay between the germline ends. The CDR3 runs to 13 residues. In germline, CDR1 is DFQATT, CDR2 SNEGSKA (reference sequence). The CDR3 DNA is TGCAGTGCTAGAGGGCCCGACAGTTATGGCTACACCTTC. Its translation is CSARGPDSYGYTF.

The chain recombines TRBV20-1 with TRBJ2-3; TRBD2 matches 9 bases. Germline CDR1 and CDR2: DFQATT and SNEGSKA (reference sequence). V lost 3 bases to trimming and J lost 11 bases; unmatched junction nucleotides: 15. The CDR3 totals 15 residues. The CDR3 nucleotides read TGCAGTGCTAGTGGCGGGAGGGCCTCTTGGGATGAGCAGTATTTT. Its translation: CSASGGRASWDEQYF.

V usage is TRBV7-7 and J usage is TRBJ2-5; 9 positions match TRBD1. This CDR3 contains 15 residues. The germline gives CDR1 SSHAT, CDR2 FNYEAQ (reference sequence). The CDR3 region has the DNA TGTGCTAGGAGCACTACGGGGGACAGGGTAGAGACCCAGTACTTC. It is translated as CARSTTGDRVETQYF.

This clonotype came up a few times. The CDR3 reads CASSSDPLSGNTIYF. CDR3 sequence (DNA): TGTGCCAGCAGCTCGGATCCCCTCTCTGGAAACACCATATATTTT. The chain has TRBV5-8 and TRBJ1-3; D unclear. Germline values: CDR1 SGHTS, CDR2 YDEGEE. This CDR3 has 15 amino acids. Trimming took off 3 bases at V and 0 bases at J, with 10 bases between the two ends.

The chain is built from TRBV30 and TRBJ2-3, with D tentatively TRBD2 (5 bases). Germline CDR1 reads GTSNPN; CDR2 reads SVGIG (reference sequence). V was shortened by 0 bases and J by 11 bases, with 18 bases between the two germline ends. The CDR3 has 14 amino acids. Here the CDR3 reads CAWSVLAGYNEQYF. CDR3 nucleotide sequence: TGTGCCTGGAGTGTACTGGCGGGTTACAATGAGCAGTATTTT.

In this sample, this clonotype turned up many times. The chain is built from TRBV7-9 and TRBJ2-5; TRBD2 aligns across 7 bases. Germline CDR1 SEHNR, CDR2 FQNEAQ (reference sequence). CDR3 length: 13 amino acids. The V gene end was trimmed by 4 bases and the J gene end by 3 bases; junction bases not matched to a gene: 2. This CDR3 reads CASSWEGEETQYF. The CDR3 DNA is TGTGCCAGCAGCTGGGAGGGAGAAGAGACCCAGTACTTC.